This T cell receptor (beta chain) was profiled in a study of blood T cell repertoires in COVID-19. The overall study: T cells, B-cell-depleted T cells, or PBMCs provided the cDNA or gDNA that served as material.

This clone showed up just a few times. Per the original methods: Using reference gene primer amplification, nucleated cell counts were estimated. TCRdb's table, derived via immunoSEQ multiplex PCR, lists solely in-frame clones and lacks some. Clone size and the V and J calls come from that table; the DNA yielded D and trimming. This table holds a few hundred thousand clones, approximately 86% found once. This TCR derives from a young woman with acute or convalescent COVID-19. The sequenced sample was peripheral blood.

The CDR3 region has the DNA TGTGCCAGCAGCAACACACAGGGGACTAATGAAAAACTGTTTTTT. This translates into CASSNTQGTNEKLFF. The chain employs TRBV9 and TRBJ1-4, with 7 bases that match TRBD1. The CDR3 is made up of 15 amino acids. With V trimmed by 4 bases and J by 2 bases, 5 bases remained unmatched. CDR1 is SGDLS, CDR2 YYNGEE, per germline.